The 16 T cell receptor beta chains reported below all come from one sample, sequenced in a study of shared clonotypes between healthy human individuals. Sequencing used immunoSEQ multiplex PCR; TCRdb keeps in-frame clones, though not all of them. Of approximately 2,000,000 clones detected, under 95% appear once; the ten largest clones hold 0.37%. Material: naive CD4+ T cells from PBMCs. Subset given: CD45RA+ positively selected. The receptors originated from a man in his late teens or twenties in good health. Some clones in this sample may be carry-over from other donors' samples.

The V gene is TRBV18, the J gene TRBJ1-3; 8 bases are shared with TRBD1. Germline lookup yields CDR1 KGHSH and CDR2 LQKENI. This CDR3 has 15 residues. With V trimmed by 5 bases and J by 4 bases, 7 bases remained unmatched. CDR3 nucleotides: TGTGCCAGCTCATGGGACAGGCCTCCGGGAAACACCATATATTTT. The encoded protein is CASSWDRPPGNTIYF.

The chain employs TRBV7-3 and TRBJ2-2; 10 bases are a match to TRBD1. The CDR3 has 14 amino acids. Germline lookup yields CDR1 SGHTA and CDR2 FQGTGA. V lost 8 bases, J lost 2 bases, and 2 bases stayed unmatched. The CDR3: CASGTGDNTGELFF. The CDR3 region has the DNA TGTGCCAGCGGGACAGGGGATAACACCGGGGAGCTGTTTTTT.

This clone is a singleton in its sample. At the DNA level, this CDR3 is encoded by other sequences in the same sample as well. The CDR3 DNA sequence: TGTGCCAGCAGCTTAGGACAACAAGAGACCCAGTACTTC. It translates to CASSLGQQETQYF. This rearrangement joins TRBV7-3 to TRBJ2-5, with a possible D match to TRBD1 (5 bases). V gave up 2 bases and J gave up 2 bases, with 6 bases separating them. The CDR3 has 13 residues. The germline V gene encodes CDR1 SGHTA and CDR2 FQGTGA.

In regard to this clone: The identical CDR3 is also encoded by other nucleotide sequences in the sample. The chain employs TRBV2 and TRBJ2-7; D gene unclear. Germline V CDR1 and CDR2: SNHLY, FYNNEI. This CDR3 has 11 amino acids. Trimming pared 6 bases from V and 1 base from J, leaving 4 bases between. CDR3: CASRSSYEQYF. The CDR3 DNA reads TGTGCCAGCAGATCTTCCTACGAGCAGTACTTC. The entire variable domain, with the rest obtained from reference TRBV2 and TRBJ2-7, is as follows: EPEVTQTPSHQVTQMGQEVILRCVPISNHLYFYWYRQILGQKVEFLVSFYNNEISEKSEIFDDQFSVERPDGSNFTLKIRSTKLEDSAMYFCASRSSYEQYFGPGTRLTVT.

The genes are TRBV28 and TRBJ1-2; the D is unclear. CDR3 size: 12 residues. Germline V gene sequence: CDR1 MDHEN, CDR2 SYDVKM. With 6 bases removed from V and 8 bases from J, the gap between germline ends came to 13 bases. CDR3 residues: CASRTTGEGYTF. Written as DNA, the CDR3 is TGTGCCAGCAGGACGACCGGGGAAGGCTACACCTTC.

The chain joins TRBV6-1 to TRBJ2-7; D remains unclear. CDR3 length: 12 amino acids. V was shortened by 8 bases and J by 2 bases, with 10 bases between the two germline ends. Germline CDR1 and CDR2: MNHNS and SASEGT. The CDR3 is CASQSRPYEQYF. For the CDR3, the DNA is TGTGCCAGCCAGTCCAGACCCTACGAGCAGTACTTC.

The CDR3 spells CASSFTAGLGPDTQYF. CDR3 in DNA: TGTGCCAGCAGCTTTACAGCGGGACTGGGCCCAGATACGCAGTATTTT. The chain uses TRBV11-2 and TRBJ2-3; 7 bases fit TRBD2. Germline CDR1 SGHAT, CDR2 FQNNGV. V gave up 3 bases and J gave up 4 bases; unmatched junction bases: 10. The CDR3 spans 16 residues. The full variable domain, its missing parts supplied by reference TRBV11-2 and TRBJ2-3, is EAGVAQSPRYKIIEKRQSVAFWCNPISGHATLYWYQQILGQGPKLLIQFQNNGVVDDSQLPKDRFSAERLKGVDSTLKIQPAKLEDSAVYLCASSFTAGLGPDTQYFGPGTRLTVL.

On this clone itself: Other DNA sequences of this sample code for an identical CDR3. V usage is TRBV7-8 and J usage is TRBJ1-5; D unresolved. The CDR3 length is 13 residues. With 0 bases removed from V and 4 bases from J, the gap between germline ends came to 4 bases. CDR1 and CDR2 from the germline V gene are SGHVS and FQNEAQ. The CDR3, as DNA: TGTGCCAGCAGCTTAGCACAAAATCAGCCCCAGCATTTT. This gives the protein CASSLAQNQPQHF. Full variable domain (rest looked up from reference TRBV7-8 and TRBJ1-5): GAGVSQSPRYKVAKRGQDVALRCDPISGHVSLFWYQQALGQGPEFLTYFQNEAQLDKSGLPSDRFFAERPEGSVSTLKIQRTQQEDSAVYLCASSLAQNQPQHFGDGTRLSIL.

This clone was detected a few times. The chain carries TRBV5-5 and TRBJ1-2, with D perhaps matching TRBD1 (6 bases). Germline CDR1 is SGHKS and CDR2 is YYEKEE (reference sequence). The CDR3 has 15 residues. Between the trimmed V and J ends, which lost 2 bases and 2 bases, there was a span of 13 bases. The DNA of the CDR3 is TGTGCCAGCAGCTTCTCTTGGGGGCTCAACTATGGCTACACCTTC. It translates to CASSFSWGLNYGYTF.

The chain has TRBV10-3 and TRBJ2-1, with 8 bases lining up with TRBD1. This CDR3 contains 15 residues. The V gene end was trimmed by 2 bases and the J gene end by 7 bases; junction bases not matched to a gene: 7. Germline assignment: CDR1 ENHRY and CDR2 SYGVKD. The CDR3: CAISEPNRQGNEQFF. The CDR3 region has the DNA TGTGCCATCAGTGAGCCGAACAGACAGGGGAATGAGCAGTTCTTC.

This chain connects TRBV19 to TRBJ2-2, with 7 positions matching TRBD1. J was trimmed by 1 base and V by 6 bases; bases with no gene match: 11. This CDR3 region has 17 residues. Germline V lookup: CDR1 LNHDA, CDR2 SQIVND (reference sequence). This CDR3 is CASRKRTGRLNTGELFF. The CDR3, as DNA: TGTGCCAGTAGAAAGCGGACAGGCCGATTGAACACCGGGGAGCTGTTTTTT.

The chain joins TRBV9 to TRBJ2-3; TRBD1 matches 7 bases. Germline CDR1 SGDLS, CDR2 YYNGEE. The V segment lost 2 bases and the J segment 1 base; nucleotides outside the gene matches: 4. The CDR3 runs to 15 residues. Here the CDR3 reads CASSVRQGGTDTQYF. The CDR3 nucleotides read TGTGCCAGCAGCGTTCGACAGGGCGGCACAGATACGCAGTATTTT.

The chain is built from TRBV6-5 and TRBJ1-2, with TRBD1 identical over 7 bases. This CDR3 comprises 13 residues. Germline V CDR1 and CDR2: MNHEY, SVGAGI. The V gene end was trimmed by 6 bases and the J gene end by 7 bases; junction bases not matched to a gene: 8. The CDR3 DNA sequence: TGTGCCAGCAGCGGACAGGCCGGGGGTGGCTACACCTTC. Translating it yields CASSGQAGGGYTF.

CDR3 loop: CASSPSPDRARETQYF. In DNA form, the CDR3 reads TGTGCCAGCAGCCCCTCCCCGGACAGGGCCAGGGAGACCCAGTACTTC. The chain joins TRBV11-2 to TRBJ2-5, with 8 nucleotides matching TRBD1. V shed 5 bases and J 5 bases; nucleotides not matched to a gene: 13. Germline V CDR1 and CDR2: SGHAT, FQNNGV. The CDR3 consists of 16 residues.

This clone was observed a single time. This chain links TRBV28 with TRBJ2-6; 7 bases are a match to TRBD1. Germline V CDR1 and CDR2: MDHEN, SYDVKM. Unmatched junction bases numbered 12, after V lost 6 bases and J lost 4 bases. The CDR3 length is 17 residues. In DNA, the CDR3 is TGTGCCAGCAGGCAAGGGGGCGCTCCCTCCGGGGCCAACGTCCTGACTTTC. Protein sequence: CASRQGGAPSGANVLTF.

The chain links TRBV28 to TRBJ1-2; the D is unclear. Trimming left V 7 bases short and J 7 bases short, with 13 bases between. The CDR3 length is 12 residues. The V gene's germline CDR1 is MDHEN and CDR2 SYDVKM. CDR3 coding DNA: TGTGCCAGCAACACGGGGTTGTCTGGCTACACCTTC. This translates into CASNTGLSGYTF.